This T cell receptor (beta chain) was obtained from a study of PD-1 blockade in classical Hodgkin lymphoma. Study-wide results and caveats: Patients newly diagnosed and complete responders had comparable baseline diversity. The CD4+ diversity rise by C4D1 was clearest in complete responders.

As for time point: cycle 4 day 1 (C4D1), after 5 to 7 weeks of nivolumab. There was relapse after autologous stem cell transplantation in every patient, and there was variation in brentuximab vedotin exposure. TCRdb's copy holds only in-frame clones and misses some; the assay was immunoSEQ multiplex PCR. The table records over 75,000 clones, approximately 90% of them present only once. As to this clone: Its antigen is currently unknown.

The CDR3 has 13 amino acids. Germline CDR1 reads GTSNPN; CDR2 reads SVGIG (reference sequence). Between the trimmed V and J ends, which lost 0 bases and 4 bases, there was a span of 8 bases. The sequence derives from a human donor with classical Hodgkin lymphoma. This rearrangement joins TRBV30 to TRBJ2-3; possible D gene TRBD2, 6 bases. The sample in question was peripheral blood mononuclear cells (PBMCs), obtained before the fourth cycle of nivolumab. CDR3 DNA: TGTGCCTGGAGTGTCGCTAGCGCAGATACGCAGTATTTT. Amino acids: CAWSVASADTQYF. Full variable domain (rest looked up from reference TRBV30 and TRBJ2-3): SQTIHQWPATLVQPVGSPLSLECTVEGTSNPNLYWYRQAAGRGLQLLFYSVGIGQISSEVPQNLSASRPQDRQFILSSKKLLLSDSGFYLCAWSVASADTQYFGPGTRLTVL.